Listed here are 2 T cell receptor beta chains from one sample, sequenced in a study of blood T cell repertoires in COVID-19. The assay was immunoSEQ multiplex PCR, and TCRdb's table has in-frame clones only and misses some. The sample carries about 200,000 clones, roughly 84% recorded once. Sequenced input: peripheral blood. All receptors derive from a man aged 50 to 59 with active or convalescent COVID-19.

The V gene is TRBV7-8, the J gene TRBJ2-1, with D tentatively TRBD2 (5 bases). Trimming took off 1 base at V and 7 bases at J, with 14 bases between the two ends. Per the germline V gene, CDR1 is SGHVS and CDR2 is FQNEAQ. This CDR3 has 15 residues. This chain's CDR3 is CASSLDSGSRNEQFF. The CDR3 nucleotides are TGTGCCAGCAGCTTAGATAGTGGGAGTCGTAATGAGCAGTTCTTC.

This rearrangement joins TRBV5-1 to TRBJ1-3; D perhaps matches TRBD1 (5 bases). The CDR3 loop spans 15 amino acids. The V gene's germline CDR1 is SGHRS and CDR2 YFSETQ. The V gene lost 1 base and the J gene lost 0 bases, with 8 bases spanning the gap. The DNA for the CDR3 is TGCGCCAGCAGCTTGAACCAGGGCTCTGGAAACACCATATATTTT. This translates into CASSLNQGSGNTIYF. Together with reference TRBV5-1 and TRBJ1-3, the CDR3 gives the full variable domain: KAGVTQTPRYLIKTRGQQVTLSCSPISGHRSVSWYQQTPGQGLQFLFEYFSETQRNKGNFPGRFSGRQFSNSRSEMNVSTLELGDSALYLCASSLNQGSGNTIYFGEGSWLTVV.